This T cell receptor beta chain was documented in a study of OX40 agonist ivuxolimab in advanced cancers. Study information: Every 2 weeks, patients got intravenous ivuxolimab at one of six dose levels (0.01-10 mg/kg). Study-level findings and limits: Specificity for antigen went undetermined in the expanded peripheral T cells. Those patients achieving a partial response at 0.1-3.0 mg/kg showed among the lowest clonal expansion. A proportion of nonresponders additionally exhibited low normalized T-cell clonal expansion.

Worth noting for this clone: No antigen is known for it.

The method was immunoSEQ multiplex PCR; TCRdb's version includes in-frame clones alone and lacks a portion of them. The sample has roughly 61,000 clones, nearly 90% seen once. Trimming removed 7 bases at V and 4 bases at J, with 19 bases between. This CDR3 is 15 amino acids long. Germline assignment: CDR1 MNHEY and CDR2 SVGAGI. The sample here was CD4+ or CD8+ T cells sorted from blood, taken in a trial of the OX40 agonist ivuxolimab. This chain uses TRBV6-5 with TRBJ1-1; the D is unclear. The clonotype was recovered from an adult with an advanced solid tumor such as melanoma, head and neck, liver or kidney cancer. The CDR3 spells CASKMVGLRGTEAFF. The DNA for the CDR3 is TGTGCCAGCAAGATGGTGGGGTTGCGGGGCACTGAAGCTTTCTTT.